This is a list of T cell receptor beta chains from one sample in a study of T-cell memory formation after mild COVID-19. MiXCR, run by TCRdb on the 5' RACE reads, gives a single entry per CDR3 protein. The sample holds about 130,000 distinct CDR3 sequences, 16% seen once. The sequencing input was PBMCs or a T cell subset sorted from them (not recorded which). All receptors derive from an adult woman who had mild COVID-19 (a few samples of this study predate the infection). Cell type and time point are not known. The CDR3 runs from the conserved cysteine through the conserved F or W. A D gene is named only where the DNA matches it firmly. Expanded clones are given a class, and other clones once, few, many or no size at all.

v_gene: TRBV12-3/TRBV12-4; j_gene: TRBJ1-5; abundance: few; d_gene: NA; CDR3aa: CASSRGQINQPQHF; CDR3nt: TGTGCCAGCAGCCGCGGACAGATCAATCAGCCCCAGCATTTT
v_gene: TRBV4-2; j_gene: TRBJ2-5; abundance: NA; d_gene: NA; CDR3aa: CASTGDNQETQYF; CDR3nt: TGTGCCAGCACGGGGGACAATCAGGAGACCCAGTACTTC
v_gene: TRBV7-9; j_gene: TRBJ2-1; abundance: NA; d_gene: TRBD2; CDR3aa: CASSPTSGRGNEQFF; CDR3nt: TGTGCCAGCAGCCCAACTAGCGGGAGGGGGAATGAGCAGTTCTTC
v_gene: TRBV18; j_gene: TRBJ2-7; abundance: NA; d_gene: NA; CDR3aa: CASSPRDRLSYEQYF; CDR3nt: TGTGCCAGCTCACCGCGAGACAGGCTCTCCTACGAGCAGTACTTC
v_gene: TRBV5-1; j_gene: TRBJ2-7; abundance: few; d_gene: NA; CDR3aa: CASSLAGAGAEQYF; CDR3nt: TGCGCCAGCAGCTTGGCCGGTGCAGGGGCCGAGCAGTACTTC
v_gene: TRBV6-5; j_gene: TRBJ2-3; abundance: few; d_gene: NA; CDR3aa: CASRADPKPPDTQYF; CDR3nt: TGTGCCAGCAGGGCGGACCCGAAACCCCCAGATACGCAGTATTTT
v_gene: TRBV7-2; j_gene: TRBJ2-1; abundance: few; d_gene: TRBD2; CDR3aa: CASSPLAGGDNEQFF; CDR3nt: TGTGCCAGCAGCCCCCTAGCGGGGGGAGACAATGAGCAGTTCTTC
v_gene: TRBV12-3/TRBV12-4; j_gene: TRBJ2-1; abundance: few; d_gene: TRBD2; CDR3aa: CASSPGLAGAHNEQFF; CDR3nt: TGTGCCAGCAGTCCTGGACTAGCGGGAGCCCACAATGAGCAGTTCTTC
v_gene: TRBV4-1; j_gene: TRBJ1-1; abundance: NA; d_gene: TRBD1; CDR3aa: CASSQVGGGLSTEAFF; CDR3nt: TGCGCCAGCAGCCAAGTAGGGGGCGGTTTGAGTACTGAAGCTTTCTTT
v_gene: TRBV7-9; j_gene: TRBJ1-5; abundance: NA; d_gene: TRBD1; CDR3aa: CASSSQGDQPQHF; CDR3nt: TGTGCCAGCAGCTCGCAGGGGGACCAGCCCCAGCATTTT
v_gene: TRBV6-2/TRBV6-3; j_gene: TRBJ2-4; abundance: NA; d_gene: TRBD2; CDR3aa: CASSRSGSGNIQYF; CDR3nt: TGTGCCAGCAGTCGTAGCGGGAGTGGGAACATTCAGTACTTC
v_gene: TRBV9; j_gene: TRBJ1-1; abundance: NA; d_gene: TRBD1; CDR3aa: CASIPEYRGEAFF; CDR3nt: TGTGCCAGCATCCCAGAGTACAGGGGTGAAGCTTTCTTT
v_gene: TRBV7-6; j_gene: TRBJ1-2; abundance: many; d_gene: TRBD1; CDR3aa: CASSPRTGGYGYTF; CDR3nt: TGTGCCAGCAGCCCGCGGACAGGGGGCTATGGCTACACCTTC
v_gene: TRBV4-3; j_gene: TRBJ2-7; abundance: NA; d_gene: NA; CDR3aa: CASSQDSSDSYEQYF; CDR3nt: TGCGCCAGCAGCCAAGATTCCTCCGACTCCTACGAGCAGTACTTC
v_gene: TRBV7-6; j_gene: TRBJ2-1; abundance: NA; d_gene: TRBD2; CDR3aa: CASSWAGGLNNEQFF; CDR3nt: TGTGCCAGCAGCTGGGCGGGGGGGTTAAACAATGAGCAGTTCTTC
v_gene: TRBV5-1; j_gene: TRBJ2-3; abundance: few; d_gene: NA; CDR3aa: CASSFAPGTDTQYF; CDR3nt: TGCGCCAGCAGCTTTGCTCCCGGGACAGATACGCAGTATTTT
v_gene: TRBV9; j_gene: TRBJ2-7; abundance: many; d_gene: NA; CDR3aa: CASSKADRAGDEQYF; CDR3nt: TGTGCCAGCAGCAAAGCTGACAGGGCGGGGGACGAGCAGTACTTC
v_gene: TRBV20-1; j_gene: TRBJ1-5; abundance: once; d_gene: NA; CDR3aa: CSARDYPSNQPQHF; CDR3nt: TGCAGTGCTAGAGACTACCCTAGCAATCAGCCCCAGCATTTT
v_gene: TRBV12-3/TRBV12-4; j_gene: TRBJ2-3; abundance: NA; d_gene: NA; CDR3aa: CASSSITLVLDTDTQYF; CDR3nt: TGTGCCAGCAGTTCGATCACTTTGGTTCTGGACACAGATACGCAGTATTTT
v_gene: TRBV20-1; j_gene: TRBJ2-2; abundance: few; d_gene: NA; CDR3aa: CSARDFSSAGELFF; CDR3nt: TGCAGTGCTAGAGATTTCTCTAGCGCGGGGGAGCTGTTTTTT
v_gene: TRBV24-1; j_gene: TRBJ2-5; abundance: NA; d_gene: TRBD1; CDR3aa: CATSDSGTVEETQYF; CDR3nt: TGTGCCACCAGTGATTCAGGGACAGTAGAAGAGACCCAGTACTTC
v_gene: TRBV12-3/TRBV12-4; j_gene: TRBJ1-1; abundance: NA; d_gene: TRBD1; CDR3aa: CASSYRGLKNTEAFF; CDR3nt: TGTGCCAGCAGCTACAGGGGGCTAAAGAACACTGAAGCTTTCTTT
v_gene: TRBV12-3/TRBV12-4; j_gene: TRBJ2-7; abundance: NA; d_gene: NA; CDR3aa: CASSFGVTYEQYF; CDR3nt: TGTGCCAGCAGTTTCGGGGTCACCTACGAGCAGTACTTC
v_gene: TRBV28; j_gene: TRBJ2-3; abundance: few; d_gene: TRBD2; CDR3aa: CASSPPTSHTDTQYF; CDR3nt: TGTGCCAGCAGTCCCCCGACTAGCCACACAGATACGCAGTATTTT
v_gene: TRBV29-1; j_gene: TRBJ2-1; abundance: few; d_gene: TRBD2; CDR3aa: CSVVPAGGLNEQFF; CDR3nt: TGCAGCGTTGTACCCGCGGGGGGCCTTAATGAGCAGTTCTTC
v_gene: TRBV7-6; j_gene: TRBJ2-3; abundance: few; d_gene: TRBD1; CDR3aa: CASSLAGQGANTQYF; CDR3nt: TGTGCCAGCAGCTTAGCGGGACAGGGGGCAAATACGCAGTATTTT
v_gene: TRBV4-3; j_gene: TRBJ2-5; abundance: few; d_gene: TRBD1; CDR3aa: CASSQDRDSQETQYF; CDR3nt: TGCGCCAGCAGCCAAGATCGGGACAGCCAAGAGACCCAGTACTTC
v_gene: TRBV5-1; j_gene: TRBJ2-3; abundance: few; d_gene: TRBD1; CDR3aa: CASSTFIRDRGRTDTQYF; CDR3nt: TGCGCCAGCAGCACTTTCATCCGGGACAGGGGGCGAACAGATACGCAGTATTTT
v_gene: TRBV5-1; j_gene: TRBJ2-3; abundance: NA; d_gene: TRBD2; CDR3aa: CASSSNSGGGTDTQYF; CDR3nt: TGCGCCAGCAGCTCCAATAGCGGGGGGGGCACAGATACGCAGTATTTT
v_gene: TRBV10-2; j_gene: TRBJ1-1; abundance: few; d_gene: NA; CDR3aa: CASSEILASNTEAFF; CDR3nt: TGCGCCAGCAGTGAGATCCTCGCCTCGAACACTGAAGCTTTCTTT
v_gene: TRBV29-1; j_gene: TRBJ1-2; abundance: few; d_gene: TRBD1; CDR3aa: CSGQDRADYGYTF; CDR3nt: TGCAGCGGGCAGGACAGGGCTGACTATGGCTACACCTTC
v_gene: TRBV29-1; j_gene: TRBJ2-7; abundance: many; d_gene: NA; CDR3aa: CSVSDAYEQYF; CDR3nt: TGCAGCGTTTCCGACGCCTACGAGCAGTACTTC
v_gene: TRBV24-1; j_gene: TRBJ1-2; abundance: NA; d_gene: NA; CDR3aa: CATSDLQDRAGYTF; CDR3nt: TGTGCCACCAGTGATTTGCAGGATCGGGCTGGCTACACCTTC
v_gene: TRBV12-3/TRBV12-4; j_gene: TRBJ2-1; abundance: few; d_gene: NA; CDR3aa: CAVASPSYNEQFF; CDR3nt: TGTGCCGTAGCGAGCCCCTCCTACAATGAGCAGTTCTTC
v_gene: TRBV6-5; j_gene: TRBJ2-1; abundance: few; d_gene: TRBD2; CDR3aa: CASSYSREGRDYNEQFF; CDR3nt: TGTGCCAGCAGTTACTCGCGTGAGGGGAGGGACTACAATGAGCAGTTCTTC
v_gene: TRBV7-3; j_gene: TRBJ2-5; abundance: NA; d_gene: NA; CDR3aa: CASSTTGFGETQYF; CDR3nt: TGTGCCAGCAGCACAACAGGGTTCGGGGAGACCCAGTACTTC
v_gene: TRBV12-3/TRBV12-4; j_gene: TRBJ1-5; abundance: NA; d_gene: NA; CDR3aa: CASSRGRAQQPQHF; CDR3nt: TGTGCCAGCTCAAGGGGTAGGGCCCAGCAGCCCCAGCATTTT
v_gene: TRBV12-3/TRBV12-4; j_gene: TRBJ2-3; abundance: few; d_gene: TRBD2; CDR3aa: CASSFSRTSLTDTQYF; CDR3nt: TGTGCCAGCAGTTTTTCCAGGACTAGCCTCACAGATACGCAGTATTTT
v_gene: TRBV7-9; j_gene: TRBJ2-6; abundance: few; d_gene: NA; CDR3aa: CASSLGLVSRRPSGANVLTF; CDR3nt: TGTGCCAGCAGCTTAGGTCTTGTGAGTAGGCGACCCTCTGGGGCCAACGTCCTGACTTTC
v_gene: TRBV27; j_gene: TRBJ2-1; abundance: many; d_gene: NA; CDR3aa: CASNVGGNHRSTQFF; CDR3nt: TGTGCCAGTAATGTAGGGGGTAACCACCGGTCCACGCAGTTCTTC
v_gene: TRBV11-2; j_gene: TRBJ2-7; abundance: NA; d_gene: TRBD1; CDR3aa: CASSLDQQGAWYEQYF; CDR3nt: TGTGCCAGCAGCTTAGATCAACAGGGGGCCTGGTACGAGCAGTACTTC
v_gene: TRBV11-2; j_gene: TRBJ2-5; abundance: few; d_gene: NA; CDR3aa: CASSVGYAQETQYF; CDR3nt: TGTGCCAGCAGCGTAGGGTACGCCCAAGAGACCCAGTACTTC
v_gene: TRBV24-1; j_gene: TRBJ1-5; abundance: NA; d_gene: TRBD1; CDR3aa: CATSRDSVNQPQHF; CDR3nt: TGTGCCACCAGCCGGGACAGCGTCAATCAGCCCCAGCATTTT
v_gene: TRBV3-1; j_gene: TRBJ1-5; abundance: NA; d_gene: TRBD1; CDR3aa: CASSPSGGTGRKPQHF; CDR3nt: TGTGCCAGCAGCCCTAGCGGAGGGACAGGGAGGAAGCCCCAGCATTTT
v_gene: TRBV5-1; j_gene: TRBJ2-7; abundance: few; d_gene: NA; CDR3aa: CASSPWRGRDSSYEQYF; CDR3nt: TGCGCCAGCAGCCCGTGGAGGGGCCGGGACTCCTCCTACGAGCAGTACTTC
v_gene: TRBV24-1; j_gene: TRBJ1-1; abundance: few; d_gene: NA; CDR3aa: CATSAGLNTEAFF; CDR3nt: TGTGCCACCAGCGCCGGGCTGAACACTGAAGCTTTCTTT
v_gene: TRBV12-3/TRBV12-4; j_gene: TRBJ2-6; abundance: NA; d_gene: NA; CDR3aa: CASSFGGGANVLTF; CDR3nt: TGTGCCAGCAGTTTTGGCGGGGGGGCCAACGTCCTGACTTTC
v_gene: TRBV11-2; j_gene: TRBJ2-1; abundance: few; d_gene: NA; CDR3aa: CASSSRGQSFNEQFF; CDR3nt: TGTGCCAGCAGCTCGCGGGGGCAGAGTTTCAATGAGCAGTTCTTC
v_gene: TRBV6-5; j_gene: TRBJ2-1; abundance: NA; d_gene: NA; CDR3aa: CASSTYSGANEQFF; CDR3nt: TGTGCCAGCAGTACTTATTCGGGGGCGAATGAGCAGTTCTTC
v_gene: TRBV20-1; j_gene: TRBJ1-5; abundance: few; d_gene: NA; CDR3aa: CSARGLTNQPQHF; CDR3nt: TGCAGTGCTAGAGGGTTGACGAATCAGCCCCAGCATTTT
v_gene: TRBV7-9; j_gene: TRBJ1-2; abundance: many; d_gene: NA; CDR3aa: CASSLQGNYGYTF; CDR3nt: TGTGCCAGCAGCTTACAGGGTAACTATGGCTACACCTTC
v_gene: TRBV6-5; j_gene: TRBJ1-4; abundance: few; d_gene: NA; CDR3aa: CASSSRQLAEKLFF; CDR3nt: TGTGCCAGCAGTTCCCGACAGTTGGCTGAAAAACTGTTTTTT
v_gene: TRBV6-5; j_gene: TRBJ2-3; abundance: few; d_gene: TRBD2; CDR3aa: CASNERGRQYF; CDR3nt: TGTGCCAGCAACGAGCGGGGCCGGCAGTATTTT
v_gene: TRBV11-1; j_gene: TRBJ2-3; abundance: few; d_gene: NA; CDR3aa: CASSSTEDTQYF; CDR3nt: TGTGCCAGCAGCTCGACGGAAGATACGCAGTATTTT
v_gene: TRBV7-6; j_gene: TRBJ2-7; abundance: many; d_gene: TRBD1; CDR3aa: CASSADGTVLTYEQYF; CDR3nt: TGTGCCAGCAGCGCCGACGGGACAGTCCTTACCTACGAGCAGTACTTC